Listed below are T cell receptor beta chains from one sample, sequenced in a study of T-cell memory formation after mild COVID-19. TCRdb re-analysed the 5' RACE reads in MiXCR, keeping a single row per CDR3 protein. The repertoire includes 200,000 to 300,000 distinct CDR3 sequences, 15% of them detected once, and approximately 2.1% sits in the top ten. The sequenced sample consisted of PBMCs or a T cell subset sorted from them (not recorded which). The source of these receptors is an adult woman who had mild COVID-19 (a few samples of this study predate the infection). Cell type and time point are not known. CDR3s leave out the opening cysteine and the closing phenylalanine or tryptophan. D genes are given only for firm matches.

j_call,v_call,d_call,cdr3_aa
TRBJ2-5,TRBV6-1,TRBD1,ASSDRTGKETQY
TRBJ1-5,TRBV6-5,NA,ASRPGRKNQPQH
TRBJ1-5,TRBV12-3/TRBV12-4,NA,ASSLTLPQH
TRBJ1-2,TRBV20-1,NA,SASGGSSYGYT
TRBJ2-3,TRBV7-3,TRBD2,ASSQGLAPDTQY
TRBJ1-1,TRBV11-3,NA,ASSPTDRWSTEAF
TRBJ1-2,TRBV29-1,NA,SGGVGINYGYT
TRBJ2-7,TRBV5-6,TRBD1,ASSFVDRSYEQY
TRBJ1-4,TRBV24-1,NA,ATDPPREAGKLF
TRBJ1-5,TRBV6-5,NA,ASSRRAGNQPQH
TRBJ1-5,TRBV20-1,NA,SAREGNQGNQPQH
TRBJ2-3,TRBV5-6,NA,ASSLEQYSTDTQY
TRBJ1-5,TRBV6-2/TRBV6-3,NA,ASSNNRARNQPQH
TRBJ2-1,TRBV29-1,TRBD2,SVFRDYPQ
TRBJ1-1,TRBV18,NA,ASSRTGENTEAF
TRBJ2-1,TRBV20-1,NA,SAPKPPYNEQF
TRBJ2-4,TRBV10-3,TRBD2,AISASTSGGGNGIQY
TRBJ2-5,TRBV4-2,TRBD2,ASSLIAGGPGGGETQY
TRBJ2-4,TRBV4-3,TRBD2,ASSQDLGLAGGNIQY
TRBJ1-2,TRBV5-1,TRBD1,ASSLSGGSFYGYT
TRBJ1-6,TRBV30,TRBD1,AGTTGRLRNSPLH
TRBJ2-7,TRBV6-2/TRBV6-3,NA,ASTYSTGPFEQY
TRBJ1-5,TRBV6-6,NA,ASRPRGGQPQH
TRBJ1-2,TRBV7-2,NA,ASSSLRVGYT
TRBJ1-1,TRBV7-3,NA,ASSPDSLRTEAF
TRBJ2-2,TRBV9,NA,ASSVEIGGELF
TRBJ1-5,TRBV5-5,NA,ASSLVAGNQPQH
TRBJ2-7,TRBV7-2,TRBD2,ASSLAGLAGYEQY
TRBJ2-2,TRBV19,TRBD1,ASSLRTGLNTGELF
TRBJ2-7,TRBV19,NA,ASRAQSDDEQY
TRBJ2-7,TRBV30,TRBD2,AWTHLGLAAYEQY
TRBJ2-3,TRBV20-1,NA,SAETYSIRTDTQY
TRBJ2-5,TRBV21-1,NA,ASSAGPSIRETQY
TRBJ1-1,TRBV7-9,TRBD1,ASSLGTGDTEAF
TRBJ2-5,TRBV7-2,NA,ASSSRTQETQY
TRBJ1-1,TRBV9,NA,ASSVDRNTEAF
TRBJ1-1,TRBV6-6,TRBD1,ASAGTGVSTEAF
TRBJ2-7,TRBV7-2,NA,ASSLGRSSYEQY
TRBJ1-1,TRBV6-5,NA,ASLLRQNRNTEAF
TRBJ2-7,TRBV4-2,TRBD2,ASSQESGGGLYEQY
TRBJ2-3,TRBV7-6,TRBD2,ASSLRLAGSSDTQY
TRBJ2-3,TRBV4-1,NA,ASRGRDPTDTQY
TRBJ2-7,TRBV2,NA,ASSEYSGSHYEQY
TRBJ2-3,TRBV7-3,NA,ASSQTVADTQY
TRBJ1-2,TRBV5-1,NA,ASSLDARDYGYT
TRBJ2-1,TRBV6-1,NA,ASTRDRGSEQF
TRBJ1-2,TRBV3-1,NA,ASSRGDYGYT
TRBJ1-2,TRBV27,NA,ASSFVGGSYGYT
TRBJ2-3,TRBV20-1,TRBD2,SAPRPGLAVKGNTDTQY
TRBJ1-4,TRBV10-3,NA,AIKDRNNEKLF
TRBJ1-4,TRBV5-1,NA,ASSLVTGYEKLF